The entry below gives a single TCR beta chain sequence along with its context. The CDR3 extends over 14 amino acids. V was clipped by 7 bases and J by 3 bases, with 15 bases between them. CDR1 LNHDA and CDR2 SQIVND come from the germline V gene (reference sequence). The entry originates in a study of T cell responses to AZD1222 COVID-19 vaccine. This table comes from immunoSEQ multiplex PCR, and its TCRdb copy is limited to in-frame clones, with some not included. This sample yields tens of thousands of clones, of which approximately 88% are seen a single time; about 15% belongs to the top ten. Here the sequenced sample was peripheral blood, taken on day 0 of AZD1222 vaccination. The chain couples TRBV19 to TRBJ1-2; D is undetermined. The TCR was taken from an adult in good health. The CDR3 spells CASTTGRFDYGYTF. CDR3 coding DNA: TGTGCCAGTACCACCGGTAGGTTCGACTATGGCTACACCTTC.